These 20 T cell receptor beta chains originate from one sample sequenced in a study of blood T cell repertoires in COVID-19. TCRdb keeps only in-frame clones here, not all; method: immunoSEQ multiplex PCR. The table lists fewer than 350,000 clones, approximately 86% of them singletons. The material sequenced was peripheral blood. The receptors derive from a woman in her 70s with COVID-19, enrolled during active disease.

This chain connects TRBV2 to TRBJ2-3; no definite D call. This CDR3 has 14 residues. V was cut by 7 bases and J by 1 base, with 12 bases left in between. Germline V gene sequence: CDR1 SNHLY, CDR2 FYNNEI. DNA of the CDR3: TGTGCCAGCATTGCGGCAGCCCGCACAGATACGCAGTATTTT. Its protein is CASIAAARTDTQYF.

The V and J genes are TRBV27 and TRBJ2-3; 7 bases map to TRBD2. After removal of 5 bases from V and 4 bases from J, the junction contained 9 bases not matched to a gene. The CDR3 consists of 15 residues. Germline V gives CDR1 MNHEY, CDR2 SMNVEV (reference sequence). The CDR3: CASSTYSGEADTQYF. CDR3 sequence (DNA): TGTGCCAGCAGTACATACAGCGGGGAAGCAGATACGCAGTATTTT.

The gene calls are TRBV6-6 and TRBJ2-7; D perhaps matches TRBD1 (5 bases). Trimming left V 6 bases short and J 0 bases short, with 12 bases between. Germline CDR1 reads MNHNY; CDR2 reads SVGAGI (reference sequence). There are 14 residues in the CDR3. CDR3 DNA sequence: TGTGCCAGCAGCCCGGCTGGGGCCTCCTACGAGCAGTACTTC. As protein: CASSPAGASYEQYF.

The chain links TRBV5-1 to TRBJ2-1; 7 bases map to TRBD1. The CDR3 length is 14 residues. CDR1 and CDR2 from the germline V gene are SGHRS and YFSETQ. J lost 5 bases, V lost 3 bases, and 5 bases had no gene match. The CDR3 reads CASSSRTGHNEQFF. DNA of the CDR3: TGCGCCAGCAGCTCGAGGACAGGCCACAATGAGCAGTTCTTC.

The V and J genes are TRBV28 and TRBJ2-2, with 7 bases fitting TRBD1. Germline trimming cut 6 bases from V and 2 bases from J; bases unmatched to any gene: 9. The CDR3 consists of 16 residues. The V gene's germline CDR1 is MDHEN and CDR2 SYDVKM. The CDR3 sequence: CASSLPRGPNTGELFF. CDR3 nucleotide sequence: TGTGCCAGCAGCCTCCCAAGGGGGCCCAACACCGGGGAGCTGTTTTTT.

The chain links TRBV30 to TRBJ2-7, with TRBD1 identical over 8 bases. J lost 5 bases, V lost 6 bases, and 9 bases had no gene match. The CDR3 contains 13 residues. Looked up from germline, CDR1 is GTSNPN and CDR2 is SVGIG (reference sequence). CDR3 sequence: CACYQGATNEQYF. The CDR3 DNA is TGTGCCTGCTACCAGGGGGCGACCAACGAGCAGTACTTC.

This sequence joins TRBV5-1 and TRBJ1-5; TRBD1 agrees at 8 bases. This CDR3 is built from 17 residues. J was trimmed by 6 bases and V by 1 base; bases with no gene match: 12. Germline-derived CDR1 and CDR2 are SGHRS and YFSETQ. For the CDR3, the DNA is TGCGCCAGCAGCTTGAGCGCCCTGGGGACAGGCGGTCAGCCCCAGCATTTT. Its protein product is CASSLSALGTGGQPQHF.

In this sample, this clone turned up a few times. The J gene is TRBJ1-5, the V gene TRBV29-1; 7 positions agree with TRBD1. The trim removed 6 bases at V and 6 bases at J, leaving 14 bases unmatched. The CDR3 extends over 15 amino acids. Germline V gene sequence: CDR1 SQVTM, CDR2 ANQGSEA. CDR3 bases: TGCAGCGTGCTCCTGACAGGGCTTGGCGGTCAGCCCCAGCATTTT. It translates to CSVLLTGLGGQPQHF.

This chain joins TRBV5-5 and TRBJ1-5, with D maybe TRBD1 (5 bases). Germline V gene sequence: CDR1 SGHKS, CDR2 YYEKEE (reference sequence). The length of the CDR3 is 13 residues. V was shortened by 4 bases and J by 7 bases, with 12 bases between the two germline ends. The CDR3, as DNA: TGTGCCAGCAGCGCCACAGGTTCCCAGCCCCAGCATTTT. This sequence encodes CASSATGSQPQHF.

J is TRBJ2-7 and V is TRBV5-1, with D perhaps TRBD1 (5 bases). Germline lookup yields CDR1 SGHRS and CDR2 YFSETQ. CDR3 length: 12 amino acids. Trimming removed 3 bases from V and 5 bases from J, with 9 bases in between. CDR3 loop: CASSWAGNEQYF. CDR3 bases: TGCGCCAGCAGCTGGGCAGGGAACGAGCAGTACTTC.

Remarks on this clone: Germline and junction disagree at one end, which may indicate a read error. The gene calls are TRBV5-1 and TRBJ2-7, with 15 nucleotides matching TRBD2. Germline CDR1 SGHRS, CDR2 YFSETQ. The CDR3 consists of 17 residues. The CDR3 nucleotides are TGCGCCAGCAGTTTGGGACTAGCGGGGGGCCCCTCCTACGAGCAGTACTTC. Its translation: CASSLGLAGGPSYEQYF.

V usage is TRBV5-1 and J usage is TRBJ1-2; TRBD1 might be the D (5 bases). CDR1 and CDR2 (germline): SGHRS, YFSETQ. The ends were cut back, 4 bases at V and 4 bases at J, with 8 bases in the middle. CDR3 length: 12 amino acids. The CDR3 sequence: CASSQDSYGYTF. CDR3 coding DNA: TGCGCCAGCAGCCAAGACAGCTATGGCTACACCTTC.

The chain uses TRBV19 and TRBJ1-4; a possible D gene is TRBD1 (5 bases). Germline V CDR1 and CDR2: LNHDA, SQIVND (reference sequence). V lost 0 bases to trimming and J lost 7 bases, with 9 bases between them. The CDR3 runs 14 residues. This CDR3 is CASSIDSGGEKLFF. CDR3 coding DNA: TGTGCCAGTAGTATAGATTCCGGGGGTGAAAAACTGTTTTTT.

This clone was observed a single time. V and J are TRBV7-2 and TRBJ1-1, with 7 bases that match TRBD1. Germline CDR1 and CDR2: SGHTA and FQGNSA. CDR3 length: 14 amino acids. V lost 6 bases, J lost 3 bases, and 7 bases stayed unmatched. The CDR3 DNA reads TGTGCCAGCAGGCGAGGGACAGACGACACTGAAGCTTTCTTT. Its protein is CASRRGTDDTEAFF.

The J gene is TRBJ1-1, the V gene TRBV7-2; a weak D match, TRBD1 (6 bases). Germline loops: CDR1 SGHTA, CDR2 FQGNSA. With 1 base removed from V and 8 bases from J, the gap between germline ends came to 11 bases. This CDR3 has 13 residues. Here the CDR3 DNA reads TGTGCCAGCAGCTTAGAGGTCAGGGGCGAAGCTTTCTTT. Residues: CASSLEVRGEAFF.

This chain joins TRBV29-1 and TRBJ2-7; 8 nucleotides line up with TRBD1. CDR1 is SQVTM and CDR2 is ANQGSEA in the germline V gene. J lost 2 bases, V lost 5 bases, and 8 bases had no gene match. The CDR3 runs to 14 residues. The CDR3 DNA is TGCAGCGTTCATTTGGACAGGGCTCCCTACGAGCAGTACTTC. Protein product: CSVHLDRAPYEQYF.

The rearrangement uses TRBV11-2 and TRBJ2-1; the D gene is possibly TRBD2 (5 bases). The CDR3 spans 14 residues. Germline V lookup: CDR1 SGHAT, CDR2 FQNNGV. V lost 3 bases and J 6 bases, leaving 12 bases between the germline ends. The CDR3 here is CASSLEEQINEQFF. DNA for the CDR3: TGTGCCAGCAGCTTGGAGGAGCAGATCAATGAGCAGTTCTTC.

The V and J genes are TRBV29-1 and TRBJ2-7; no definite D call. V gave up 6 bases and J gave up 3 bases, with 9 bases separating them. The CDR3 has 11 residues. Per the germline V gene, CDR1 is SQVTM and CDR2 is ANQGSEA. The CDR3 nucleotides are TGCAGCGTAGGAGACTTCTACGAGCAGTACTTC. It specifies CSVGDFYEQYF.

The rearrangement uses TRBV19 and TRBJ2-3; 7 bases match TRBD1. Per germline, CDR1 LNHDA and CDR2 SQIVND (reference sequence). This CDR3 comprises 13 residues. The V and J ends lost 5 bases and 4 bases, in that order; junction bases with no gene match: 3. CDR3 region: CASSLTGADTQYF. In DNA form, the CDR3 reads TGTGCCAGTAGTCTAACAGGGGCAGATACGCAGTATTTT.

The chain links TRBV12-5 to TRBJ2-5; no clear D gene. V dropped 2 bases and J dropped 5 bases, with 6 bases sitting between them. The CDR3 runs to 12 residues. Germline assignment: CDR1 LGHNT and CDR2 FRNRAP. The CDR3 nucleotides are TGTGCTAGTGGTTTGATAGCTGAGACCCAGTACTTC. It translates to CASGLIAETQYF.